This record concerns one TCR beta chain sequence. Its antigen is currently unknown. These data belong to a study of T cell responses to AZD1222 COVID-19 vaccine. Study information: Pooled together were second doses at about 4 or about 12 weeks.

The table came from immunoSEQ multiplex PCR; TCRdb's copy has only in-frame clones and leaves some out. Found here are 100,000 to 150,000 clones, 90% to 95% of them singletons; the top ten hold 5.5% to 8%. General study results and limits: AZD1222 recipients seropositive at baseline numbered only 5 to 7. It should be noted that donors were predominantly white British and more often female, and clonal diversity was possibly underestimated. With dominance at 160-218 and 743-854, vaccine-associated CD4 TCRs spanned spike.

V lost 8 bases to trimming and J lost 4 bases; unmatched junction nucleotides: 12. CDR1 and CDR2 from the germline V gene are MNHEY and SMNVEV (reference sequence). CDR3 length: 15 amino acids. The specimen was peripheral blood, collected on day 0 of AZD1222 vaccination. J is TRBJ1-1 and V is TRBV27, with 8 bases matching TRBD1. The sequence came from an adult in good health. CDR3 protein: CASHKLDRVGTEAFF. The CDR3 DNA reads as TGTGCCAGCCATAAATTGGACAGGGTGGGCACTGAAGCTTTCTTT.